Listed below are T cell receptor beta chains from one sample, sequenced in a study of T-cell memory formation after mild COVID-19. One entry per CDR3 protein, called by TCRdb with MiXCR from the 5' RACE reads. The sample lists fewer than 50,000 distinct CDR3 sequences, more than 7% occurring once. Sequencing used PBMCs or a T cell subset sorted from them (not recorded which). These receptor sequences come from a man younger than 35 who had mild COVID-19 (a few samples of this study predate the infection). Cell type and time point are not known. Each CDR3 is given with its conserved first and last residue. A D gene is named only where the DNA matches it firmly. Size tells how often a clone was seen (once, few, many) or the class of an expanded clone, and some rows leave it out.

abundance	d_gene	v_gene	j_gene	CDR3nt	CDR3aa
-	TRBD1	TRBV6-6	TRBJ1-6	TGTGCCAGCAGTCAAGACAGGGGAATCAATTCACCCCTCCACTTT	CASSQDRGINSPLHF
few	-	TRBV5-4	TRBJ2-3	TGTGCCAGCGCTTGGGCTAGCGGCACAGATACGCAGTATTTT	CASAWASGTDTQYF
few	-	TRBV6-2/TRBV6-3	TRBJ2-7	TGTGCCAGCAGTTACTCGCCCGGGGGCCCTCCCTACGAGCAGTACTTC	CASSYSPGGPPYEQYF
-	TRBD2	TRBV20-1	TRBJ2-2	TGCAGTGCTAGCCGAGGGCGAGCGGGGGTTACCGGGGAGCTGTTTTTT	CSASRGRAGVTGELFF
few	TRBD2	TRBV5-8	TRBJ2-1	TGTGCCAGCAGCGAGGGACTAGCGGGGGGCCACGGGCAGTTCTTC	CASSEGLAGGHGQFF
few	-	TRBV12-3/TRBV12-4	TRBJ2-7	TGTGCCAGCAGTTTAACGGGACAACAACGGCAGTACTTC	CASSLTGQQRQYF
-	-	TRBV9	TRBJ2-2	TGTGCCAGCAGCGTTAGCGGTTCAAACACCGGGGAGCTGTTTTTT	CASSVSGSNTGELFF
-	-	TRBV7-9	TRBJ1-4	TGTGCCAGCAGCATAGACGGGGGTAAACTGTTTTTT	CASSIDGGKLFF
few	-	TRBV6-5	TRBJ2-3	TGTGCCAGCAGTTCAACCTCTAGGTCAGATACGCAGTATTTT	CASSSTSRSDTQYF
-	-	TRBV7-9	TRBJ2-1	TGTGCCAGCAGCTTAGCGTCCGAGGAGGAGCAGTTCTTC	CASSLASEEEQFF
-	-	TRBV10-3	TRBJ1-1	TGTGCCACCGCCCGACAGCTGAACACTGAAGCTTTCTTT	CATARQLNTEAFF
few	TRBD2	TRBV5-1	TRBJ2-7	TGCGCCAGCAGCTTGGAGGCGGGGGGCACCTACGAGCAGTACTTC	CASSLEAGGTYEQYF
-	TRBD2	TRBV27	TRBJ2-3	TGTGCCAGCAGGTGGACTAGTGCAGATACGCAGTATTTT	CASRWTSADTQYF
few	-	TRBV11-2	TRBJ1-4	TGTGCCAGCAGCTCATCTAGGGGCGAGGAAAAACTGTTTTTT	CASSSSRGEEKLFF
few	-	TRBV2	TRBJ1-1	TGTGCCAGCAGCCGGGACTTGAACACTGAAGCTTTCTTT	CASSRDLNTEAFF
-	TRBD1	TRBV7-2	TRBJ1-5	TGTGCCAGCAGTTACCACAGGGGGCGCGGGCAGCCCCAGCATTTT	CASSYHRGRGQPQHF
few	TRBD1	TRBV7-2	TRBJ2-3	TGTGCCAGCAGCTTACGGCACCCGGGACAGGGGGCTGGGGCAGATACGCAGTATTTT	CASSLRHPGQGAGADTQYF
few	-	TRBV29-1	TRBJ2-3	TGCAGCGCCGCCGGGAGACTGAACACAGATACGCAGTATTTT	CSAAGRLNTDTQYF
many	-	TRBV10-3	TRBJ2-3	TGTGCCATCAGTGATTTTAGGGGAGATACGCAGTATTTT	CAISDFRGDTQYF
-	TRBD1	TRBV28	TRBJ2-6	TGTGCCAGCAACCACAGGGGTCTTCACTCTGGGGCCAACGTCCTGACTTTC	CASNHRGLHSGANVLTF
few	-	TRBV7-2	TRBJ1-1	TGTGCCAGCAGCCTACCGGGTTTGAACACTGAAGCTTTCTTT	CASSLPGLNTEAFF
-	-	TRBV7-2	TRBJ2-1	TGTGCCAGCAGCTTAGAGTGGGACCGTGAGCAGTTCTTC	CASSLEWDREQFF
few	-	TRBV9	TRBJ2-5	TGTGCCAGCAGCGCCGGCCCGATGGAGACCCAGTACTTC	CASSAGPMETQYF
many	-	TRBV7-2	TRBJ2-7	TGTGCCAGCACCAGGAACTCCTACTCCTACGAGCAGTACTTC	CASTRNSYSYEQYF
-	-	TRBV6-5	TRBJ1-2	TGTGCCAGCAGGGGAACTCTGACAGATCCTTGGGGCTACACCTTC	CASRGTLTDPWGYTF
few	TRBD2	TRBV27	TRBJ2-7	TGTGCCAGTGGACCTCTAGCGGGGGGTTCCTACGAGCAGTACTTC	CASGPLAGGSYEQYF
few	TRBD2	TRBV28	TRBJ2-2	TGTGCCAGCAGTTTAGGGGTCCGGGAGGCCGGGGAGCTGTTTTTT	CASSLGVREAGELFF
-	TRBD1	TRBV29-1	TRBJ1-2	TGCAGCGTTCTAAAGTTGACAGGGACTTCCTATGGCTACACCTTC	CSVLKLTGTSYGYTF
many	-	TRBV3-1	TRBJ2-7	TGTGCCAGCAGCCTAGGGGTCCGCCACCAGTACTTC	CASSLGVRHQYF
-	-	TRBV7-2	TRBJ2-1	TGTGCCAGCAGCTTAGCATCGGGGGCCTACTCCTACAATGAGCAGTTCTTC	CASSLASGAYSYNEQFF
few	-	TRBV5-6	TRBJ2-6	TGTGCCAGCAGCTGGGTAATATCTGGGGCCAACGTCCTGACTTTC	CASSWVISGANVLTF
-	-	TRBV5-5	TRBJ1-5	TGTGCCAGCAGCTTAGGGGGGGGCAATCAGCCCCAGCATTTT	CASSLGGGNQPQHF